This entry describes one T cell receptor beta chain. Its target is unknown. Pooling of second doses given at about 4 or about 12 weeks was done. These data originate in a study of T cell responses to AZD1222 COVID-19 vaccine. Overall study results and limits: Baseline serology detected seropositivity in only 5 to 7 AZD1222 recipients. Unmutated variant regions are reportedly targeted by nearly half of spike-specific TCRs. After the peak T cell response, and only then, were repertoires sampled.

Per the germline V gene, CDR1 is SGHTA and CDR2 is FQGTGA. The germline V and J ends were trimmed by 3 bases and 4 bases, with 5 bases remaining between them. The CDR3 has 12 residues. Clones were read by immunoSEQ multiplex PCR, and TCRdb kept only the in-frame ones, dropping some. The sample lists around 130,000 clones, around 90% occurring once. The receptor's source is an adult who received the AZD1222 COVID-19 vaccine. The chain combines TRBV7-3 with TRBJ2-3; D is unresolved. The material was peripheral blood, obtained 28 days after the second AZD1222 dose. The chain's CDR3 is CASSLGADTQYF. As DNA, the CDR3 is TGTGCCAGCAGCTTGGGTGCAGATACGCAGTATTTT. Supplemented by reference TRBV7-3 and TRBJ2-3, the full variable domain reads GAGVSQTPSNKVTEKGKYVELRCDPISGHTALYWYRQSLGQGPEFLIYFQGTGAADDSGLPNDRFFAVRPEGSVSTLKIQRTERGDSAVYLCASSLGADTQYFGPGTRLTVL.